These 26 T cell receptor beta chains share one sample of origin, sequenced in a study of T cells in Graves' hyperthyroidism and ophthalmopathy. The source material, RNA transcripts, was used to amplify TCR beta CDR3 regions. HTBI primers were the set used in a first-round RT-PCR of the TCR CDR3. In TCRdb, the multiplex PCR reads were re-called with MiXCR into one record per CDR3 protein. The sample includes about 500,000 distinct CDR3 sequences, about 16% of them seen just once. What was sequenced was blood. The origin of the receptors is a woman aged 30 to 39 with Graves' ophthalmopathy.

Comment on this clonotype: A much larger clone differs by one base, so this may be a read error. V is TRBV7-3 and J is TRBJ2-7; 8 bases match TRBD2. Losses at the gene ends were 4 bases for V and 6 bases for J; bases not matched to a gene: 11. Germline values: CDR1 SGHTA, CDR2 FQGTGA. The CDR3 is 15 amino acids. The DNA for the CDR3 is TGTGCCAGCAGCTCCCCGGGACTAGTGGGTGCCGAGCAGTACTTC. Translation gives CASSSPGLVGAEQYF.

This clonotype was found many times. This chain joins TRBV7-9 and TRBJ2-5; TRBD1 might be the D (6 bases). The V gene lost 4 bases and the J gene lost 1 base, with 16 bases spanning the gap. This CDR3 spans 16 amino acids. Per germline, CDR1 SEHNR and CDR2 FQNEAQ (reference sequence). The CDR3 here is CASSYPPGVIQETQYF. Written as DNA, the CDR3 is TGTGCCAGCAGCTACCCCCCAGGGGTCATCCAAGAGACCCAGTACTTC.

This clonotype was observed a few times. This rearrangement joins TRBV6-1 to TRBJ1-1; D unclear. Germline V gives CDR1 MNHNS, CDR2 SASEGT. V was trimmed by 4 bases and J by 5 bases, leaving 11 bases between them. The CDR3 length is 13 residues. CDR3 nucleotide sequence: TGTGCCAGCAGTGGACTTAGAAGAACTGAAGCTTTCTTT. Amino acids: CASSGLRRTEAFF.

This clonotype came up many times. The rearrangement links TRBV14 to TRBJ2-1; no clear D. The length of the CDR3 is 13 residues. V was shortened by 4 bases and J by 3 bases, with 7 bases between the two germline ends. Germline values: CDR1 SGHDN, CDR2 FVKESK. The DNA of the CDR3 is TGTGCCAGCAGCCCCTTAGGCTACAATGAGCAGTTCTTC. Residues: CASSPLGYNEQFF.

The rearrangement joins TRBV4-1 to TRBJ2-1, with D tentatively TRBD2 (6 bases). CDR1 and CDR2 from the germline V gene are MGHRA and YSYEKL. V was shortened by 0 bases and J by 3 bases, with 12 bases between the two germline ends. This CDR3 has 16 amino acids. The CDR3 here is CASSQDGGRIYNEQFF. CDR3 DNA sequence: TGCGCCAGCAGCCAAGATGGGGGGAGAATCTACAATGAGCAGTTCTTC.

This clonotype was seen ten or more times. The genes are TRBV28 and TRBJ2-7; D is ambiguous. Germline CDR1 reads MDHEN; CDR2 reads SYDVKM. With 3 bases removed from V and 4 bases from J, the gap between germline ends came to 13 bases. The CDR3 runs 14 residues. Here the CDR3 DNA reads TGTGCCAGCAGTTTCGCCGGGCCGATATACGAGCAGTACTTC. This encodes CASSFAGPIYEQYF.

In the case of this clonotype: Being one base from a much bigger clone, this may be a read error. The chain couples TRBV20-1 to TRBJ2-5; D perhaps matches TRBD1 (6 bases). The CDR3 has 13 amino acids. Germline-derived CDR1 and CDR2 are DFQATT and SNEGSKA (reference sequence). V was cut by 7 bases and J by 9 bases, with 21 bases left in between. The CDR3 DNA follows: TGCAGTGGTCAGAGGACAGATGGAAAGGCCCAGTACTTC. Translation: CSGQRTDGKAQYF.

This clonotype came up many times. This chain links TRBV7-9 with TRBJ2-2; either TRBD1 or TRBD2 may fit D (5 bases each). The V end was cut by 4 bases, the J end by 4 bases, with 13 bases between. Germline V gene data show CDR1 as SEHNR and CDR2 as FQNEAQ (reference sequence). CDR3 length: 15 residues. CDR3 nucleotides: TGTGCCAGCAGCTACCTCCAGGGAGTCACCGGGGAGCTGTTTTTT. This encodes CASSYLQGVTGELFF.

The CDR3: CASRGDSNNEQFF. The CDR3 DNA follows: TGTGCCAGCAGGGGAGACAGCAACAATGAGCAGTTCTTC. The rearrangement links TRBV12-3 or TRBV12-4 to TRBJ2-1; TRBD1 or TRBD2 may be the D gene (5 bases each). Trimming removed 6 bases from V and 5 bases from J, with 11 bases in between. CDR3 length: 13 residues.

This clonotype was seen ten or more times. The V gene is TRBV30, the J gene TRBJ2-7; unclear D gene. The CDR3 covers 11 residues. CDR1 and CDR2 (germline): GTSNPN, SVGIG (reference sequence). Trimming pared 5 bases from V and 1 base from J, leaving 6 bases between. CDR3 bases: TGTGCCTGGTCCCTTTCCTACGAGCAGTACTTC. Its translation: CAWSLSYEQYF.

This clonotype has a count of ten or more. The J gene is TRBJ2-7, the V gene TRBV10-2; possibly TRBD1 for D (5 bases). This CDR3 contains 13 residues. The germline CDR1 and CDR2 sequences are WSHSY and SAAADI. Trimming removed 8 bases at V and 3 bases at J, with 14 bases between. In nucleotides, the CDR3 is TGCGCCAGCCCGCCCTGCACAGGCTACGAGCAGTACTTC. This translates into CASPPCTGYEQYF.

This clonotype was detected ten times or more. In nucleotides, the CDR3 is TGTGCCAGCAGCCTTGTAAGGGGGCCGAATGAGCAGTTCTTC. It codes for CASSLVRGPNEQFF. The gene calls are TRBV7-2 and TRBJ2-1, with 7 bases lining up with TRBD1. Germline loops: CDR1 SGHTA, CDR2 FQGNSA. V dropped 5 bases and J dropped 7; count of bases not matched to a gene: 8. The CDR3 contains 14 residues.

In its sample, this clonotype was seen a few times. CDR3 region: CASSRLAGGVADTQYF. The DNA of the CDR3 is TGTGCCAGCTCACGACTAGCGGGAGGAGTAGCAGATACGCAGTATTTT. The chain couples TRBV18 to TRBJ2-3; the match to TRBD2 covers 13 bases. After removal of 4 bases from V and 4 bases from J, the junction contained 5 bases not matched to a gene. The CDR3 is made up of 16 amino acids. Germline CDR1 reads KGHSH; CDR2 reads LQKENI.

This chain joins TRBV6-9 and TRBJ1-1; no reliable D call. CDR1 is MNHGY, CDR2 SVAAGI, per germline. Deletions cut 3 bases from V and 2 bases from J, with 10 bases between. This CDR3 spans 14 amino acids. The CDR3 DNA is TGTGCCAGCAGTTACGCAGGCGATAACACTGAAGCTTTCTTT. It codes for CASSYAGDNTEAFF.

This clonotype was seen repeatedly, ten times or more. The rearrangement joins TRBV3-1 to TRBJ1-4, with D perhaps matching TRBD1 (6 bases). The germline V gene encodes CDR1 LGHDT and CDR2 YNNKEL (reference sequence). The CDR3 covers 15 residues. The V end lost 1 base, the J end lost 8 bases, and 14 bases lay between the germline ends. CDR3 protein: CASSQGGGLTEKLFF. For the CDR3, the DNA is TGTGCCAGCAGCCAAGGTGGGGGCCTCACCGAAAAACTGTTTTTT. Supplemented by reference TRBV3-1 and TRBJ1-4, the full variable domain reads DTAVSQTPKYLVTQMGNDKSIKCEQNLGHDTMYWYKQDSKKFLKIMFSYNNKELIINETVPNRFSPKSPDKAHLNLHINSLELGDSAVYFCASSQGGGLTEKLFFGSGTQLSVL.

This clonotype was picked up a small number of times. The V gene is TRBV27, the J gene TRBJ2-2; D gene ambiguous. With 0 bases removed from V and 2 bases from J, the gap between germline ends came to 16 bases. Germline loops: CDR1 MNHEY, CDR2 SMNVEV (reference sequence). CDR3 length equals 18 residues. CDR3 loop: CASSLSILDLRNTGELFF. The DNA of the CDR3 is TGTGCCAGCAGTTTATCTATCCTGGACCTCCGTAACACCGGGGAGCTGTTTTTT.

The table lists this clonotype with a few counts. The chain is built from TRBV20-1 and TRBJ2-7; tentatively, D is TRBD2 (6 bases). The CDR3 covers 15 residues. Germline CDR1 and CDR2: DFQATT and SNEGSKA (reference sequence). V was pared by 3 bases and J by 4 bases, with 19 bases between. DNA of the CDR3: TGCAGTGCTAGTGAGGGTTTGGCGGGAAAGTACGAGCAGTACTTC. This sequence encodes CSASEGLAGKYEQYF.

This clonotype appeared many times. This chain connects TRBV28 to TRBJ2-7; tentative D call: TRBD1 (5 bases). The CDR3 sequence is 15 residues long. The V end lost 8 bases, the J end lost 3 bases, and 20 bases lay between the germline ends. Germline V gene lookup returns CDR1 MDHEN and CDR2 SYDVKM. The CDR3 region has the DNA TGTGCCAGCCGTTCCCAACTGGACACGAACTACGAGCAGTACTTC. Amino acid sequence: CASRSQLDTNYEQYF.

This clonotype was seen a handful of times. The J gene is TRBJ2-1, the V gene TRBV28, with 8 nucleotides matching TRBD1. This CDR3 has 14 amino acids. With V trimmed by 7 bases and J by 7 bases, 9 bases remained unmatched. The germline gives CDR1 MDHEN, CDR2 SYDVKM. In DNA, the CDR3 is TGTGCCAGCACAGGGGGCGGTGAAAGTAATGAGCAGTTCTTC. Translated, it gives CASTGGGESNEQFF.

The chain links TRBV20-1 to TRBJ2-7; TRBD2 is a possible D gene (6 bases). Trimming pared 3 bases from V and 4 bases from J, leaving 16 bases between. Per germline, CDR1 DFQATT and CDR2 SNEGSKA (reference sequence). The length of the CDR3 is 14 residues. CDR3 residues: CSASPRRGLYEQYF. The DNA for the CDR3 is TGCAGTGCTAGCCCCAGGCGGGGTTTATACGAGCAGTACTTC.

This clonotype appeared many times. The gene calls are TRBV18 and TRBJ2-1, with TRBD2 identical over 15 bases. This CDR3 has 17 residues. Trimming removed 0 bases from V and 5 bases from J; junction bases left unmatched: 2. The germline V gene encodes CDR1 KGHSH and CDR2 LQKENI. The CDR3 DNA reads as TGTGCCAGCTCACCACCGGGACTAGCGGGAGGCGACAATGAGCAGTTCTTC. Its protein is CASSPPGLAGGDNEQFF.

This clonotype was counted many times. The chain has TRBV20-1 and TRBJ2-7; a weak D match, TRBD1 (6 bases). CDR1 is DFQATT and CDR2 is SNEGSKA in the germline V gene (reference sequence). The V and J ends lost 6 bases and 0 bases respectively, with 12 bases between them. This CDR3 has 13 amino acids. The CDR3 sequence is CSARTASSYEQYF. In DNA form, the CDR3 reads TGCAGTGCGAGGACAGCTAGCTCCTACGAGCAGTACTTC.

In its sample, this clonotype was seen many times. J is TRBJ2-5 and V is TRBV3-1, with TRBD2 as a possible D gene (6 bases). The germline V and J ends were trimmed by 6 bases and 4 bases, with 18 bases remaining between them. The CDR3 sequence is 15 residues long. In germline, CDR1 is LGHDT, CDR2 YNNKEL (reference sequence). DNA of the CDR3: TGTGCCAGCAGTCCGGAGGACTACTTCTTAGAGACCCAGTACTTC. Translating gives CASSPEDYFLETQYF.

The chain links TRBV14 to TRBJ1-1; D is ambiguous. This CDR3 has 15 residues. Looked up from germline, CDR1 is SGHDN and CDR2 is FVKESK. The ends were cut back, 0 bases at V and 2 bases at J, with 10 bases in the middle. DNA for the CDR3: TGTGCCAGCAGCCAAGAATTGCAGCCTAACACTGAAGCTTTCTTT. It codes for CASSQELQPNTEAFF.

This clonotype was recorded a few times. The chain uses TRBV7-2 and TRBJ2-3; 7 bases map to TRBD2. V shed 4 bases, J shed 4 bases, and the junction held 5 bases outside the gene matches. CDR1 and CDR2 from the germline V gene are SGHTA and FQGNSA. CDR3 length: 14 residues. In nucleotides, the CDR3 is TGTGCCAGCAGCTCTTCGACTAGCCCAGATACGCAGTATTTT. Its translation: CASSSSTSPDTQYF.

This clonotype was counted at least ten times. The chain carries TRBV7-2 and TRBJ2-7; tentatively, D is TRBD1 (6 bases). Germline V CDR1 and CDR2: SGHTA, FQGNSA. V was clipped by 8 bases and J by 3 bases, with 23 bases between them. The CDR3 consists of 16 residues. The CDR3 is CASASRAGALGYEQYF. DNA for the CDR3: TGTGCCAGCGCTTCACGGGCAGGGGCCCTCGGCTACGAGCAGTACTTC. The variable domain in full, completed from reference TRBV7-2 and TRBJ2-7, reads GAGVSQSPSNKVTEKGKDVELRCDPISGHTALYWYRQSLGQGLEFLIYFQGNSAPDKSGLPSDRFSAERTGGSVSTLTIQRTQQEDSAVYLCASASRAGALGYEQYFGPGTRLTVT.